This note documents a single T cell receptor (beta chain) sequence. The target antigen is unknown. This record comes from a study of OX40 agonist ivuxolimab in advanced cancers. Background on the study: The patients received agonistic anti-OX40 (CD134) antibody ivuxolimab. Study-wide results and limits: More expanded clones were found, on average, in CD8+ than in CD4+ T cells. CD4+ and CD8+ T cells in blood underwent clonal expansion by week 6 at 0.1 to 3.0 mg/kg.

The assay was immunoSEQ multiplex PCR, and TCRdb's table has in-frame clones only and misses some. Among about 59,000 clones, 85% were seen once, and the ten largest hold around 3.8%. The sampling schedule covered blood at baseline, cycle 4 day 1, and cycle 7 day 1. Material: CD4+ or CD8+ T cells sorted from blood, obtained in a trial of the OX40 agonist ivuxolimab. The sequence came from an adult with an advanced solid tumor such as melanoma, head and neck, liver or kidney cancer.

The chain's CDR3 is CASTLDRGEEKLFF. Written as DNA, the CDR3 is TGTGCCAGCACCTTGGACAGGGGAGAGGAAAAACTGTTTTTT. The chain couples TRBV2 to TRBJ1-4; 9 bases are a match to TRBD1. With 7 bases clipped from V and 8 bases from J, the junction kept 8 bases outside the gene matches. CDR1 and CDR2 (germline): SNHLY, FYNNEI. This CDR3 is built from 14 residues.